This TCR beta chain originates from a study of CD8+ T cells in alopecia areata. At the level of the study: The tofacitinib course ran for 6 to 18 months and was followed by 6 months off drug.

The table lists this clone with a few counts. The authors extracted RNA and reverse transcribed it into cDNA as the sequencing template. Only in-frame clones appear in the TCRdb table, and some are missing; sequencing was by immunoSEQ multiplex PCR. This table holds hundreds of thousands of clones, around 67% found once. J gave up 2 bases and V 5 bases, and 9 bases lay outside the gene matches. The CDR3 runs to 15 residues. In germline, CDR1 is SGHTA, CDR2 FQGNSA. The sequence derives from a human donor with alopecia areata. The chain is built from TRBV7-2 and TRBJ2-7; 7 bases fit TRBD1. The input for sequencing was CD4+ T cells sorted from blood, taken at week 0. CDR3 DNA sequence: TGTGCCAGCAGCCTGAACAGGGGTCTACCCTACGAGCAGTACTTC. This encodes CASSLNRGLPYEQYF. Complete variable domain (other parts from reference TRBV7-2 and TRBJ2-7): GAGVSQSPSNKVTEKGKDVELRCDPISGHTALYWYRQSLGQGLEFLIYFQGNSAPDKSGLPSDRFSAERTGGSVSTLTIQRTQQEDSAVYLCASSLNRGLPYEQYFGPGTRLTVT.